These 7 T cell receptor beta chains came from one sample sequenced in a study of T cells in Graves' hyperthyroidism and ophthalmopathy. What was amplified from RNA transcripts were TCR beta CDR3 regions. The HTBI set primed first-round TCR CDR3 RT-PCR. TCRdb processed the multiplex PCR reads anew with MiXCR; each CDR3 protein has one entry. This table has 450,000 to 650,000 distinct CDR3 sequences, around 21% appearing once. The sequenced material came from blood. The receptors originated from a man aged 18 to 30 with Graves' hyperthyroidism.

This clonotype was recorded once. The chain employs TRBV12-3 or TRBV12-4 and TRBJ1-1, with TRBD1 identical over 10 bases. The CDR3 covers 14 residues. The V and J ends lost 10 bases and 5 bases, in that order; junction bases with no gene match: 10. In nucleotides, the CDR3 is TGTGCCACCCAGGACAGGGGGGTGAGAACTGAAGCTTTCTTT. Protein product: CATQDRGVRTEAFF.

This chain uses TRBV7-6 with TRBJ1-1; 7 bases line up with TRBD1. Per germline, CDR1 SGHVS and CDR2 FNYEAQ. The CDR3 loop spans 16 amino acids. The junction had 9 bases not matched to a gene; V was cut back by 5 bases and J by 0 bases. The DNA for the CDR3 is TGTGCCAGCAGCCCCCAGGGGGGGCAGATGAACACTGAAGCTTTCTTT. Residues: CASSPQGGQMNTEAFF.

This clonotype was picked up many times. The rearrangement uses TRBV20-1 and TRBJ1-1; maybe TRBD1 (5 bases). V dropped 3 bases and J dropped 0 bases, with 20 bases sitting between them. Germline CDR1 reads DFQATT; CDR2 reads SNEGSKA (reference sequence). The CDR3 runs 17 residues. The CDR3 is CSASPGLGFEMNTEAFF. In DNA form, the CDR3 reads TGCAGTGCTAGTCCAGGGCTCGGATTCGAAATGAACACTGAAGCTTTCTTT.

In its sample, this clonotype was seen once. Here the CDR3 DNA reads TGTGCCACCTCTGGACAGTTCTACGAGCAGTACTTC. Protein product: CATSGQFYEQYF. V usage is TRBV7-9 and J usage is TRBJ2-7, with D maybe TRBD1 (6 bases). CDR1 is SEHNR, CDR2 FQNEAQ, per germline (reference sequence). V lost 10 bases to trimming and J lost 3 bases, with 13 bases between them. The CDR3 contains 12 residues.

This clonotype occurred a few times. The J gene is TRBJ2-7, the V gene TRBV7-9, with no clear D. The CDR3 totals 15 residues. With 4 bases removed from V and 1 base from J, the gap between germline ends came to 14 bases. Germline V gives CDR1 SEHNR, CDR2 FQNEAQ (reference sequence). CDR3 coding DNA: TGTGCCAGCAGCTCCCCCTCGACCCCTTCCTACGAGCAGTACTTC. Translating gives CASSSPSTPSYEQYF. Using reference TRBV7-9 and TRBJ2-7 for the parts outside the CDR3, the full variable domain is DTGVSQNPRHKITKRGQNVTFRCDPISEHNRLYWYRQTLGQGPEFLTYFQNEAQLEKSRLLSDRFSAERPKGSFSTLEIQRTEQGDSAMYLCASSSPSTPSYEQYFGPGTRLTVT.

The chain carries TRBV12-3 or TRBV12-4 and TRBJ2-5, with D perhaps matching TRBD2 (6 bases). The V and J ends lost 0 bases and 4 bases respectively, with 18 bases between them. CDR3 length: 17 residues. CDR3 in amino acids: CASSLAEGGIEIETQYF. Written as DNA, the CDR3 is TGTGCCAGCAGTTTAGCGGAAGGCGGGATAGAGATAGAGACCCAGTACTTC.

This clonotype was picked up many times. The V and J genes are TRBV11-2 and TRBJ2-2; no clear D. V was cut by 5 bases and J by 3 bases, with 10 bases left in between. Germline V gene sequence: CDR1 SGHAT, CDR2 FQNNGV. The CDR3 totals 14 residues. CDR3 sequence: CASSLDTYTGELFF. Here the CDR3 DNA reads TGTGCCAGCAGCCTTGACACTTACACCGGGGAGCTGTTTTTT.